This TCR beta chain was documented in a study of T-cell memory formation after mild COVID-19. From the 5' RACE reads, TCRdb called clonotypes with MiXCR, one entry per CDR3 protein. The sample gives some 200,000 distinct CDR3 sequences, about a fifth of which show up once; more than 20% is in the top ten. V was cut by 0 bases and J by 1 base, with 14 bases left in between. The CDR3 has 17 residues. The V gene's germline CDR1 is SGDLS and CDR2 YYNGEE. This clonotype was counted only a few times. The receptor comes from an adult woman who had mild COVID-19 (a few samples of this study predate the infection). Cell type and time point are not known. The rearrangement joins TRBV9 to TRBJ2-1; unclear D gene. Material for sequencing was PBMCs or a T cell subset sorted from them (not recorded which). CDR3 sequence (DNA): TGTGCCAGCAGCGTAGTGCTCGAGCCACGATCCTACAATGAGCAGTTCTTC. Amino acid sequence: CASSVVLEPRSYNEQFF.